This entry lists 14 T cell receptor beta chains sequenced from one sample in a study of blood T cell repertoires in COVID-19. The protocol was immunoSEQ multiplex PCR, while the TCRdb copy is restricted to in-frame clones and leaves out a portion. The data hold under 300,000 clones, with roughly 90% observed a single time. Input material: peripheral blood. The source is a man aged 55 to 70 with acute or convalescent COVID-19.

A few counts support this clone. This chain uses TRBV18 with TRBJ1-1, with D maybe TRBD1 (6 bases). CDR1 KGHSH and CDR2 LQKENI come from the germline V gene. The V end lost 1 base, the J end lost 4 bases, and 19 bases lay between the germline ends. This CDR3 is built from 17 residues. The DNA for the CDR3 is TGTGCCAGCTCACCACTAGTAACAGGGTCCACGGGCACTGAAGCTTTCTTT. Its protein is CASSPLVTGSTGTEAFF.

This clone was seen once. This chain's CDR3 is CASSPRQNLYNEQFF. CDR3 nucleotide sequence: TGTGCCAGCAGCCCCCGACAGAATCTATACAATGAGCAGTTCTTC. The V gene is TRBV9, the J gene TRBJ2-1; a possible D gene is TRBD1 (5 bases). The CDR3 runs to 15 residues. The V gene lost 4 bases and the J gene lost 4 bases, with 15 bases spanning the gap. Germline CDR1 and CDR2: SGDLS and YYNGEE.

The chain joins TRBV7-3 to TRBJ2-3, with 15 bases lining up with TRBD2. The junction had 8 bases not matched to a gene; V was cut back by 3 bases and J by 4 bases. Germline loops: CDR1 SGHTA, CDR2 FQGTGA. The CDR3 is 18 amino acids. CDR3 residues: CASSFRGLAGGLADTQYF. As DNA, the CDR3 is TGTGCCAGCAGCTTCCGAGGACTAGCGGGAGGGCTTGCAGATACGCAGTATTTT.

This CDR3 reads CASSYRDRRYNEQFF. CDR3 sequence (DNA): TGTGCCAGCAGTTACCGGGACAGGCGTTACAATGAGCAGTTCTTC. This chain connects TRBV6-2 or TRBV6-3 to TRBJ2-1, with 8 bases lining up with TRBD1. The CDR3 contains 15 residues. Looked up from germline, CDR1 is MNHEY and CDR2 is SVGEGT. The trim removed 2 bases at V and 4 bases at J, leaving 4 bases unmatched.

This sequence joins TRBV5-5 and TRBJ1-3; TRBD1 might be the D (6 bases). The germline V gene encodes CDR1 SGHKS and CDR2 YYEKEE (reference sequence). V lost 4 bases to trimming and J lost 0 bases, with 11 bases between them. The CDR3 has 15 residues. CDR3 in amino acids: CASSRDIDSGNTIYF. The CDR3 region has the DNA TGTGCCAGCAGCAGGGACATTGACTCTGGAAACACCATATATTTT.

This chain links TRBV5-1 with TRBJ2-2; TRBD2 matches 7 bases. The trim removed 0 bases at V and 1 base at J, leaving 3 bases unmatched. CDR3 length: 16 residues. The germline V gene has CDR1 SGHRS and CDR2 YFSETQ. CDR3 bases: TGCGCCAGCAGCTTGGTTGCTAGCGGGAACACCGGGGAGCTGTTTTTT. Amino acids: CASSLVASGNTGELFF. The whole variable domain, remainder taken from reference TRBV5-1 and TRBJ2-2, is KAGVTQTPRYLIKTRGQQVTLSCSPISGHRSVSWYQQTPGQGLQFLFEYFSETQRNKGNFPGRFSGRQFSNSRSEMNVSTLELGDSALYLCASSLVASGNTGELFFGEGSRLTVL.

V is TRBV28 and J is TRBJ1-1; TRBD1 might be the D (6 bases). Germline values: CDR1 MDHEN, CDR2 SYDVKM. Trimming shortened V by 3 bases and J by 3 bases, and 11 bases separated the two germline ends. The CDR3 consists of 14 residues. CDR3 sequence: CASSFTGLYTEAFF. The CDR3 bases are TGTGCCAGCAGTTTCACAGGGTTGTACACTGAAGCTTTCTTT.

The gene calls are TRBV2 and TRBJ2-3, with D possibly matching TRBD1 (6 bases). CDR3 length equals 15 residues. CDR1 SNHLY and CDR2 FYNNEI come from the germline V gene. Trimming cost V 4 bases and J 0 bases, with 11 bases left between them. Here the CDR3 reads CASSGQEYSTDTQYF. The CDR3 DNA follows: TGTGCCAGCAGTGGACAGGAATACAGCACAGATACGCAGTATTTT.

This chain joins TRBV7-2 and TRBJ2-5, with TRBD1 as a possible D gene (5 bases). Germline CDR1 and CDR2: SGHTA and FQGNSA. The CDR3 is 15 amino acids. Trimming shortened V by 2 bases and J by 2 bases, and 12 bases separated the two germline ends. CDR3 bases: TGTGCCAGCAGCTTAAGCCCACAGGAACAAGAGACCCAGTACTTC. Its translation is CASSLSPQEQETQYF.

The chain links TRBV10-1 to TRBJ1-2; 7 positions agree with TRBD1. This CDR3 has 19 residues. J lost 1 base, V lost 6 bases, and 20 bases had no gene match. CDR1 WNHNN and CDR2 SYGVQD come from the germline V gene (reference sequence). The CDR3 sequence: CASSTPLNRDRCLNYGYTF. In DNA, the CDR3 is TGCGCCAGCAGCACCCCGCTCAACCGGGACAGATGTCTTAACTATGGCTACACCTTC.

The chain couples TRBV28 to TRBJ2-1; 9 positions agree with TRBD2. This CDR3 has 16 residues. J gave up 9 bases and V 2 bases, and 11 bases lay outside the gene matches. The V gene's germline CDR1 is MDHEN and CDR2 SYDVKM. CDR3 residues: CASSLKSWLAGTEQFF. The CDR3 DNA reads as TGTGCCAGCAGTTTAAAATCCTGGCTAGCGGGAACTGAGCAGTTCTTC.

CDR3 bases: TGTGCCAGCAGCTCCGGCGGGAGGCTCCCCTATGAGCAGTTCTTC. It codes for CASSSGGRLPYEQFF. The chain has TRBV5-5 and TRBJ2-1; 8 bases are shared with TRBD2. CDR3 length: 15 residues. J gave up 8 bases and V 3 bases, and 10 bases lay outside the gene matches. Germline V gene data show CDR1 as SGHKS and CDR2 as YYEKEE (reference sequence).

The genes are TRBV6-2 or TRBV6-3 and TRBJ1-3, with a possible D match to TRBD1 (6 bases). Germline-derived CDR1 and CDR2 are MNHEY and SVGEGT. V lost 2 bases and J lost 0, with 8 bases in between. The CDR3 length is 15 residues. This CDR3 is CASSYRGGSGNTIYF. The CDR3 bases are TGTGCCAGCAGTTACCGAGGGGGCTCTGGAAACACCATATATTTT.

This clone was detected a few times. V usage is TRBV6-5 and J usage is TRBJ2-7, with D tentatively TRBD2 (5 bases). Trimming stripped 7 bases from V and 3 bases from J, with 16 bases between. Germline V gene lookup returns CDR1 MNHEY and CDR2 SVGAGI. The CDR3 has 14 residues. The CDR3 region is CASTPPGLYYEQYF. CDR3 sequence (DNA): TGTGCCAGCACCCCCCCCGGACTGTACTACGAGCAGTACTTC.